This T cell receptor beta chain was profiled in a study of a mutant IDH1 vaccine in newly diagnosed glioma. Overall study context: Before enrollment, the patients had been treated with radiotherapy alone, temozolomide alone, or both together. Most of them had received both. Scheduled at week 35, visit V12 preceded visit V13, held at week 47.

Time point here: week 35, safety follow-up. Each dose of the vaccine consisted of 300 ug of mutant IDH1 20-mer peptide, with topical imiquimod. As to this clone: Its target is unknown.

V lost 4 bases and J lost 1, with 17 bases in between. This CDR3 region has 16 residues. The germline V gene encodes CDR1 SGHTS and CDR2 YDEGEE. Profiled with immunoSEQ multiplex PCR; TCRdb holds only in-frame clones, not every one. Among roughly 50,000 clones, around four fifths were seen once, and the ten largest hold around 4.1%. The source material was PBMCs, sampled from a glioma patient whose treatment included an IDH1 peptide vaccine. The V call is TRBV5-8, the J call TRBJ1-1, with D possibly TRBD1 on 6 matching bases. The clonotype comes from a woman aged 18 to 35 with glioma. CDR3 amino acids: CASSRPGTRSNTEAFF. CDR3 DNA: TGTGCCAGCAGCCGTCCCGGGACACGTTCGAACACTGAAGCTTTCTTT.